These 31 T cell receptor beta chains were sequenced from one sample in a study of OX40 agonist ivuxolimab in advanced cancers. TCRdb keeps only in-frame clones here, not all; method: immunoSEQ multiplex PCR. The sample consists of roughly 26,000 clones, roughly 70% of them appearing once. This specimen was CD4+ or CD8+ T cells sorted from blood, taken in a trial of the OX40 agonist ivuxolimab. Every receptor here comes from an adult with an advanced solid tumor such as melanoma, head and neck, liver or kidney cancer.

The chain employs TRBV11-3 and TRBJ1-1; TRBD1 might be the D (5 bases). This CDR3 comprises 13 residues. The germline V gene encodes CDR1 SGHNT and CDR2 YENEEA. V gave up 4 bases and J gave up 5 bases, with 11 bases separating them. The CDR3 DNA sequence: TGTGCCAGCAGCTCTCGGGGGGGGACTGAAGCTTTCTTT. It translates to CASSSRGGTEAFF.

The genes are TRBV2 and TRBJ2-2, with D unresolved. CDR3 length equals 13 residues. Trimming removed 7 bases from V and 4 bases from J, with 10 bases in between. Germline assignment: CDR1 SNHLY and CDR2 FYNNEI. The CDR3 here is CASKADFTGELFF. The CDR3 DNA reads TGTGCCAGCAAGGCAGACTTCACCGGGGAGCTGTTTTTT. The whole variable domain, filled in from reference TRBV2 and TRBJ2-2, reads EPEVTQTPSHQVTQMGQEVILRCVPISNHLYFYWYRQILGQKVEFLVSFYNNEISEKSEIFDDQFSVERPDGSNFTLKIRSTKLEDSAMYFCASKADFTGELFFGEGSRLTVL.

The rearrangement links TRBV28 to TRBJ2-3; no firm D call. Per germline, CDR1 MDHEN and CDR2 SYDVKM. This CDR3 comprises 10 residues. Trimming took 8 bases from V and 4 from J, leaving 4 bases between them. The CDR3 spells CASFSDTQYF. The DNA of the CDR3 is TGTGCCAGCTTCTCAGATACGCAGTATTTT.

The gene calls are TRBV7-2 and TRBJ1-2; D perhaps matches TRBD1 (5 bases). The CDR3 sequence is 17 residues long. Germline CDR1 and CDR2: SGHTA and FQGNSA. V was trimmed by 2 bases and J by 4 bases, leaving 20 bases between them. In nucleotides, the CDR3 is TGTGCCAGCAGCTTAAGGGGCGGTTGGCAGGGTAGCTATGGCTACACCTTC. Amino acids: CASSLRGGWQGSYGYTF.

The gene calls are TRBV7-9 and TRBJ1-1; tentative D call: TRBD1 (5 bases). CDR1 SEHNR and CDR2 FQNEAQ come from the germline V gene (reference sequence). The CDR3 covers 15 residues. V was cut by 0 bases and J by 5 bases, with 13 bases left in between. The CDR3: CASSLARGPGTEAFF. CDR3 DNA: TGTGCCAGCAGCTTAGCAAGAGGGCCAGGGACTGAAGCTTTCTTT.

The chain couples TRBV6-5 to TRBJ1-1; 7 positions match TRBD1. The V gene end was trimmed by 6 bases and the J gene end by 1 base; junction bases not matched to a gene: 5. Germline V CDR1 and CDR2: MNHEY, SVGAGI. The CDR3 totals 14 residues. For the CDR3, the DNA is TGTGCCAGCAGCACCGGGACAGCGAACACTGAAGCTTTCTTT. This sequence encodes CASSTGTANTEAFF.

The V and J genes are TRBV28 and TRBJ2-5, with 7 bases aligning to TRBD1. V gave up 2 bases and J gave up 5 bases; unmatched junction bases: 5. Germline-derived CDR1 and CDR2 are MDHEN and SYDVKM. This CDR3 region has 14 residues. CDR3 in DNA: TGTGCCAGCAGTTTACCTAGGGGGCCGGAGACCCAGTACTTC. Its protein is CASSLPRGPETQYF.

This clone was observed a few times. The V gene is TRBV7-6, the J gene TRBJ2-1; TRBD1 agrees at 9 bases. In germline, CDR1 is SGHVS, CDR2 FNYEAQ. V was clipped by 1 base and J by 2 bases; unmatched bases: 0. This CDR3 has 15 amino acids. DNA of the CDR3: TGTGCCAGCAGCTTAGACAGGGGGCCCTACAATGAGCAGTTCTTC. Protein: CASSLDRGPYNEQFF.

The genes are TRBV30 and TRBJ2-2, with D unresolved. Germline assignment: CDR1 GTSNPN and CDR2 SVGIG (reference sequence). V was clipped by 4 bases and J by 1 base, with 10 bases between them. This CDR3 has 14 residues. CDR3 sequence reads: CAWIRQLNTGELFF. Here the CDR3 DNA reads TGTGCCTGGATCCGTCAACTGAACACCGGGGAGCTGTTTTTT.

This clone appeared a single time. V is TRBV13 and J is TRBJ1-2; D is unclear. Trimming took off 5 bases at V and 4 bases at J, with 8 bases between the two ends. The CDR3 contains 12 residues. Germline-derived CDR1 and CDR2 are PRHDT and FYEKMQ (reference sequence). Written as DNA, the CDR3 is TGTGCCAGCAGCCCAGGTCCCTATGGCTACACCTTC. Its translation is CASSPGPYGYTF.

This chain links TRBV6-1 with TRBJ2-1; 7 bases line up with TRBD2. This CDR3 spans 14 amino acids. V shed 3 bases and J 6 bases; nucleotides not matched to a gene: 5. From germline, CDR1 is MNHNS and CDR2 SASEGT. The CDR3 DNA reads TGTGCCAGCAGTGACGGACTAGGTCCCAATGAGCAGTTCTTC. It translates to CASSDGLGPNEQFF.

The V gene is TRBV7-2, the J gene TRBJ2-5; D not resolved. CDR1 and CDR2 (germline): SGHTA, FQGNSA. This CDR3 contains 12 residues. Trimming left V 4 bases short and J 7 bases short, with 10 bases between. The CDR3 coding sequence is TGTGCCAGCAGCTCGACCTGGGGGACCCAGTACTTC. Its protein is CASSSTWGTQYF.

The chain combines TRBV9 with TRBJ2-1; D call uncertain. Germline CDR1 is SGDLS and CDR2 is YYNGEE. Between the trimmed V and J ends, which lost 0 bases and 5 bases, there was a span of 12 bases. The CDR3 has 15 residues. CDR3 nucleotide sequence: TGTGCCAGCAGCGTAGAGGGATTCCCCCACAATGAGCAGTTCTTC. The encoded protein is CASSVEGFPHNEQFF.

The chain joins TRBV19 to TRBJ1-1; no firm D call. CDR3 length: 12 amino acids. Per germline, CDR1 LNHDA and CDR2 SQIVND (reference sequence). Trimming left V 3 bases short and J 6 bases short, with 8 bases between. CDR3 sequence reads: CASSIIGAEAFF. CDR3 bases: TGTGCCAGTAGTATCATTGGGGCTGAAGCTTTCTTT.

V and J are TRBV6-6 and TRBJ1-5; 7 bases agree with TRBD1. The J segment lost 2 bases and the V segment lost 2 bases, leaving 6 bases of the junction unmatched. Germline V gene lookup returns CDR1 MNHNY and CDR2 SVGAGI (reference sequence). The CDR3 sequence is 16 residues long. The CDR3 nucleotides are TGTGCCAGCAGTTACCCGACAGGGCCTGGCAATCAGCCCCAGCATTTT. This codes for CASSYPTGPGNQPQHF.

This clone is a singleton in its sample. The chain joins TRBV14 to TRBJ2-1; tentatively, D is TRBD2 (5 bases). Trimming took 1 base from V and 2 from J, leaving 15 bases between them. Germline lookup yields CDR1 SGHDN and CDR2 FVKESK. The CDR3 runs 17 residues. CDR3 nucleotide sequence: TGTGCCAGCAGCCAAGCGAGAGGACGAGGGACCTACAATGAGCAGTTCTTC. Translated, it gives CASSQARGRGTYNEQFF.

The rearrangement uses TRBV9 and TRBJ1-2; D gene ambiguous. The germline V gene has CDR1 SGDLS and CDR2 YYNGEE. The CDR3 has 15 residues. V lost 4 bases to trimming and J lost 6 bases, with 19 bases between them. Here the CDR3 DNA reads TGTGCCAGCAGCCCTGCTGGGTACCGAGTCGATGGCTACACCTTC. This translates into CASSPAGYRVDGYTF.

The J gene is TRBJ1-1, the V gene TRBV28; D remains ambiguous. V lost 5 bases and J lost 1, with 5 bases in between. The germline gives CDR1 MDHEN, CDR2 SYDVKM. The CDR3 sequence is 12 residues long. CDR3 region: CASSLQNTEAFF. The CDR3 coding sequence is TGTGCCAGCAGTCTACAGAACACTGAAGCTTTCTTT.

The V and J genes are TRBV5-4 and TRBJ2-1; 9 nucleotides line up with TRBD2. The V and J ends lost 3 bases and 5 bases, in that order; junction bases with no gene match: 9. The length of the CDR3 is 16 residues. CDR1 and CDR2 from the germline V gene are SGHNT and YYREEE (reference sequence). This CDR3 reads CASSSGLARGDNEQFF. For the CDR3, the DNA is TGTGCCAGCAGCTCGGGACTAGCTAGGGGGGACAATGAGCAGTTCTTC.

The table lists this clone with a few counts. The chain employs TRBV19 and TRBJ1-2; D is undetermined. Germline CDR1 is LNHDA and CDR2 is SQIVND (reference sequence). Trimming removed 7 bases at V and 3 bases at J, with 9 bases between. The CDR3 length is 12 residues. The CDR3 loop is CASKGLYYGYTF. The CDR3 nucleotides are TGTGCCAGTAAGGGTCTTTACTATGGCTACACCTTC.

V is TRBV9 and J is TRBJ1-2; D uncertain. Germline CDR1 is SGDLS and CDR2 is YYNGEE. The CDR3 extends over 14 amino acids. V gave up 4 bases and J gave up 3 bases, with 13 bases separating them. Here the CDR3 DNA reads TGTGCCAGCAGCCCAAACCCCCGGGACTATGGCTACACCTTC. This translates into CASSPNPRDYGYTF.

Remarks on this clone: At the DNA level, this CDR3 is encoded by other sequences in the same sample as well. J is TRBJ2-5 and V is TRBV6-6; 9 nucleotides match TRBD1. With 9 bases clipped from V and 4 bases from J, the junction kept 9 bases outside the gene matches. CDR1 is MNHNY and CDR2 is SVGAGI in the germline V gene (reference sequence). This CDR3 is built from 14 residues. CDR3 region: CASTTGTGRETQYF. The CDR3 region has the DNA TGTGCCAGTACTACAGGGACAGGGCGAGAGACCCAGTACTTC.

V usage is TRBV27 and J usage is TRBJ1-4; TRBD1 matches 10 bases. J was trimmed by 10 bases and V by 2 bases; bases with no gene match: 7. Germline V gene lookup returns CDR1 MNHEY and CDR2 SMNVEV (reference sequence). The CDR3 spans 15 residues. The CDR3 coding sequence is TGTGCCAGCAGTTTAGCCAGGACAGGGGGGGGAAAACTGTTTTTT. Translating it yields CASSLARTGGGKLFF.

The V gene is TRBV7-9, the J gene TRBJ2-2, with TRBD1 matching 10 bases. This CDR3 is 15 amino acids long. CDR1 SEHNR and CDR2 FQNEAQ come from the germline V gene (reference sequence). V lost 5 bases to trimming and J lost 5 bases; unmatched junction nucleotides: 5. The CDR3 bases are TGTGCCAGCAGCGGACGACAGGGGGCAACCGGGGAGCTGTTTTTT. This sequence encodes CASSGRQGATGELFF.

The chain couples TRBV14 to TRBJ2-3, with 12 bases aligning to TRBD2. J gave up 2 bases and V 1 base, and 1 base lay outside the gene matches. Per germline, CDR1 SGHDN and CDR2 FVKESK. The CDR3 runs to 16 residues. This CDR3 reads CASSQGLAGVTDTQYF. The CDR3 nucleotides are TGTGCCAGCAGCCAAGGACTAGCGGGAGTCACAGATACGCAGTATTTT.

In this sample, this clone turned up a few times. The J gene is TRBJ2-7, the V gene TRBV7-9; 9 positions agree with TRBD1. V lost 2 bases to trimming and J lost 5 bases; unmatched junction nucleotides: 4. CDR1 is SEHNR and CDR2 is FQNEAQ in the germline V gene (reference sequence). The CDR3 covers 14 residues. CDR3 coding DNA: TGTGCCAGCAGCTTAAGGACAGGGGCCAACGAGCAGTACTTC. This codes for CASSLRTGANEQYF.

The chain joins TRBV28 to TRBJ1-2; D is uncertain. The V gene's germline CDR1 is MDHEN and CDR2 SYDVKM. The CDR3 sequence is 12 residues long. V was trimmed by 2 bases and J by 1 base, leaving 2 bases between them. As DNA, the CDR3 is TGTGCCAGCAGTTTAGATAACTATGGCTACACCTTC. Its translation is CASSLDNYGYTF.

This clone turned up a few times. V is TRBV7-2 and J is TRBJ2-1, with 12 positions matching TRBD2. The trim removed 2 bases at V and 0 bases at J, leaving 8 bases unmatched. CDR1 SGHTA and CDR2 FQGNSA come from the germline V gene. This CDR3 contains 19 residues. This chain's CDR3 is CASSLFLAGGSSSYNEQFF. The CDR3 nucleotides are TGTGCCAGCAGCTTATTCCTAGCGGGGGGGTCTAGCTCCTACAATGAGCAGTTCTTC.

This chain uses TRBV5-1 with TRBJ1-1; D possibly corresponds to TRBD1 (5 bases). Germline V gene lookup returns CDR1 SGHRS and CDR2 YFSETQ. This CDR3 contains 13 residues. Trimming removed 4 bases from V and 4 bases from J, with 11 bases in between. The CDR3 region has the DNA TGCGCCAGCAGCGGGGACGGTTTCACTGAAGCTTTCTTT. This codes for CASSGDGFTEAFF.

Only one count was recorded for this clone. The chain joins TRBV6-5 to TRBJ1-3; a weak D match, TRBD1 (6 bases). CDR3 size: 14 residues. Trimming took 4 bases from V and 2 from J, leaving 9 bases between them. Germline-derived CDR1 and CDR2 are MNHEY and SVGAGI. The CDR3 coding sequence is TGTGCCAGCAGTTCAGCAGGGGCTGGAAACACCATATATTTT. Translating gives CASSSAGAGNTIYF.

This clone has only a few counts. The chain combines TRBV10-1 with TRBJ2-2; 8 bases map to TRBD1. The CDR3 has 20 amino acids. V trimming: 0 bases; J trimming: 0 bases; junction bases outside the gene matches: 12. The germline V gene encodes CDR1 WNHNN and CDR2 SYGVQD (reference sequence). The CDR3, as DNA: TGCGCCAGCAGTGAGTCCCTTACACCACAGGGGGAGACGAACACCGGGGAGCTGTTTTTT. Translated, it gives CASSESLTPQGETNTGELFF.